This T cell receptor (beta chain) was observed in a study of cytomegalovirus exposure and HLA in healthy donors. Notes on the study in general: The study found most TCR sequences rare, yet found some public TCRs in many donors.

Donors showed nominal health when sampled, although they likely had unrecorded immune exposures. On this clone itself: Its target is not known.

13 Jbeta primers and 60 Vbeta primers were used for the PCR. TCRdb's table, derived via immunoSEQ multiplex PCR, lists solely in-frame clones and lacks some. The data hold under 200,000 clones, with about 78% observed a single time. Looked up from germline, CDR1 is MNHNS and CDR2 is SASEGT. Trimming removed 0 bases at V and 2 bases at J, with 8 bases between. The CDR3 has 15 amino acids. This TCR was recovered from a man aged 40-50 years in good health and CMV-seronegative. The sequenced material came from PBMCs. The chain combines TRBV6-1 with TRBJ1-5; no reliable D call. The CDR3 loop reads CASSEASRGNQPQHF. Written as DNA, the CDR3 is TGTGCCAGCAGTGAAGCCAGCCGGGGCAATCAGCCCCAGCATTTT.